This record looks at one T cell receptor beta chain sequence and its context. No antigen is known for it. No qualities accompany the bases; no much larger clone lies one base away. This sample stems from a study of cytomegalovirus exposure and HLA in healthy donors (dated by TCRdb to about 2017). Study-wide context: According to an earlier analysis of 587 of the donors, about 180 million T cells yielded 117 million unique TCR beta sequences and more than 250 Gb of sequence data. About 280 gigabases of sequencing data and around 80 million unique TCR sequences made up an early release that covered approximately 620 HLA-typed donors. The genetic ancestry cluster associated with self-reported Caucasian donors included around four fifths of the approximately 410 genotyped donors. The study aimed to test whether signatures of past pathogen exposure could be identified by cataloging public T cell receptors. Using immunosequencing, the study profiled T cell repertoires from some 670 subjects and related those repertoires to cytomegalovirus serostatus. A separate validation cohort of roughly 110 different subjects was used in addition to the 666-subject first cohort. To predict cytomegalovirus infection status, the study brought together high-throughput TCR immunosequencing, statistical association of individual TCRs with disease status, and machine learning. A later analysis re-analyzed previously published TCR beta repertoires from 660 or so donors and added high-resolution HLA genotyping to study TCR occurrence patterns. Rather than drawing on any new phenotypic data, the later analysis identified candidate immune exposures from TCR beta sequences and the way those sequences occurred across donors. To decide whether each TCR beta V gene segment behaved as functional or pseudogenic, an earlier analysis of some 600 of the donors relied on high-throughput TCR beta sequencing. Donor age, sex, ethnicity and CMV serostatus were compiled together with the repertoire data. In a later genetic analysis, genome-wide SNP genotypes for 398 of the 666 donors were used, and that subset was treated as a discovery cohort. All discovery cohort repertoires had been generated using a single sequencing platform. HLA typing covered class I and class II loci at four-digit resolution. The number of typed donors differed by locus: roughly 620-630 for A, B, C, DRB1 and DQB1; some 500 for DQA1; approximately 600 for DPA1; and approximately 450 for DPB1. Because of strong linkage in the cohort, five DR-DQ haplotypes were treated as single units for association and clustering. Among a few hundred genotyped donors of the cohort, an average of around 240,000 unique TCR beta nucleotide sequences were sequenced per donor, roughly a sixth of them non-productive. Study-wide conclusions, independent of this receptor: The earlier analysis of approximately 590 of the donors excluded seventeen rarely observed V segments, including chromosome 9 orphons, because counts were too low. According to the authors, the approach could potentially be generalized to other disease states and immunological phenotypes. Roughly uniform sequencing depth across donors was assumed in presence/absence analyses, although this assumption may not hold. In both the original and validation cohorts, the classifier was reported to diagnose cytomegalovirus status with high specificity and sensitivity. A few of the identified cytomegalovirus-associated TCR beta chains were confirmed in vitro to be specific for cytomegalovirus antigens. While some public TCRs were present in many individuals, most TCR sequences turned up only very rarely across donors. Linkage disequilibrium might explain the correlated functional status among segregating V segments, but an unknown experimental factor could not be excluded. In a later genetic analysis, a missense DCLRE1C variant was associated with V-gene and J-gene trimming of TCR beta chains, and the association was replicated in an independent cohort. Because some donors lacked HLA typing at each locus, the association tests relied only on the typed subset. Compared with equally common non-associated chains, HLA-associated TCR beta chains in a later analysis were more clonally expanded and had lower generation probabilities. In a later analysis, the rate of TCR association differed among HLA loci, with DRB1 alleles having the most associated TCRs and HLA-C alleles having the fewest. According to a later analysis, most CMV-associated TCR beta chains appeared to be HLA-restricted, and the HLA associations seemed to be driven largely by CMV exposure. In this cohort, only TCR beta chains were sequenced, and detectable features were limited by the absence of alpha or paired-chain data. An earlier analysis of approximately 570 of the donors showed that most TCR beta V segments appeared in productive rearrangements either about 87% or about 30% of the time, which broadly matched IMGT annotations. A total of around 150 TCR beta chains were listed by the study as associated with cytomegalovirus. A later genetic analysis reported fewer N-insertions in productive TCRs among donors in an Asian-associated ancestry cluster than the roughly 620-donor mean. A group of highly shared sequence variants was considered likely to be a technical artifact of the sequencing pipeline. A later analysis reported that several top co-occurrence clusters appeared linked to parvovirus B19, influenza, CMV and Epstein-Barr virus. When HLA alleles, especially DR and DQ, strongly co-occurred, attributing TCR associations to individual alleles was difficult. A further reported finding was that TCR beta sequences accurately predicted the HLA-A and HLA-B alleles for most subjects in the first cohort. At a false discovery rate of 0.05, a later analysis linked 15,000 to 20,000 TCR beta sequences to specific HLA alleles. For the cohort, immune exposure information was limited to CMV serostatus.

Library preparation used the immunoSEQ multiplex PCR assay. The multiplex PCR relied on a mix of 60 forward primers for TCR Vbeta segments and 13 reverse primers for TCR Jbeta segments. A multiplex PCR assay on genomic DNA amplified the CDR3 region of rearranged TCR beta genes. The amplified TCR beta libraries were sequenced on the Illumina HiSeq System as 87-base-pair reads. Per the authors' processing: In a later analysis, about 80 million unique TCR beta chains were counted across the 666 repertoires, and about 10 million of these chains were shared by at least two donors. Raw reads were error-corrected and collapsed into unique sequences with a nearest-neighbor algorithm that merged closely related sequences to remove PCR and sequencing errors. Alignment of CDR3 sequences to IMGT reference sequences was used to assign V, D and J gene segments. For a sequence to be retained, at least a six-nucleotide match to both a V gene segment and a J gene segment was required. Rearrangements were classified as productive when the CDR3 lacked stop codons and remained in frame with V and J, and all other rearrangements were classified as non-productive. Following IMGT convention, CDR3 was defined as the stretch from the second conserved V-encoded cysteine to the conserved J-encoded phenylalanine. Sequences without an unambiguous match to a single V gene segment were excluded from the earlier analysis of approximately 600 of the donors. In an earlier analysis of 587 of the donors, a V segment was called functional when productive rearrangements were above 56.7%, and segregating when the standard deviation between donors exceeded 5%. A statistical classification framework was developed to diagnose cytomegalovirus status using the catalog of TCR beta chain sequences. V and J gene assignment, in a later analysis, came from comparing TCR nucleotide sequences with IMGT/GENE-DB human TR gene sequences. A later analysis assigned CDR3 sequences and most-parsimonious VDJ recombination scenarios with the TCRdist pipeline. A later analysis defined each TCR beta chain by its CDR3 amino acid sequence plus V-gene family, and excluded reads lacking a unique V-gene family. To address suspected cross-contamination and a sequencing artifact, a later analysis removed under 600 highly shared, low-generation-probability nucleotide sequences. In a later analysis, a clonal expansion index was calculated for each public chain from normalized within-repertoire ranks of inferred template counts. In a later analysis, generation probabilities were computed using a VDJ recombination model fitted to out-of-frame rearrangements, and the results were checked against IGoR. In a later analysis, TCR-TCR, TCR-HLA and TCR-CMV co-occurrence was scored with hypergeometric tests, and a repertoire-size bias correction was applied to TCR pairs. In a later analysis, false discovery rates were estimated by permuting HLA or CMV assignments 20 times. A later analysis grouped co-occurring TCRs with DBSCAN, adding TCRdist sequence similarity when clustering within HLA-allele-positive subsets. For co-occurrence clustering, repertoires with fewer than 30,000 or more than 120,000 public chains were excluded, along with about five repertoires with anomalous nucleotide sharing. TCRdb mirrors the immuneACCESS table, restricted to in-frame sequences. Some clones are absent from its copies; in checked studies, under half trace to an unresolved V gene, and the reason for the others is unknown. The DNA gave D and trimming, while V, J and clone size come from that table. Across this sample there are about 94,000 clones, with roughly three fifths seen only once. 3% to 5% of the sample is held by the ten biggest clonotypes.

In total, roughly 670 healthy bone marrow donors made up the cohort. At the time of sampling, all cohort members were nominally healthy, though unrecorded immune exposures were likely present. The donor tested CMV seronegative, placing the donor among the 300 to 400 seronegative members of the cohort. A peripheral blood sample was provided by each donor, and peripheral blood mononuclear cells were used for TCR beta sequencing. The Qiagen DNeasy Blood Extraction Kit was used to extract genomic DNA from the blood cell samples. The TCR comes from a man aged 30 to 45 in good health and CMV-seronegative. The sequenced sample consisted of PBMCs.

The nucleotide sequence reads TGTGCCAGCAGTCTCGCTGGGCAGGGCAACTATGGCTACACCTTC. Its coded protein is CASSLAGQGNYGYTF. This receptor chain uses TRBV27 and TRBJ1-2; the best D guess is TRBD1, with 5 bases matching. V drops 5 bases and J drops 2 bases, leaving 15 bases in between. The germline V gene encodes CDR1 MNHEY and CDR2 SMNVEV (reference sequence). The CDR3 has 15 amino acids, counting the end cysteine and phenylalanine. Only CDR3 DNA remains: 45 bases, in frame from the first base.